Shown below are 16 T cell receptor beta chains from a single sample sequenced in a study of beta chain features in type 1 diabetes. All of the isolated RNA was reverse transcribed, so expressed TCRB transcripts were sequenced. Only in-frame clones appear in the TCRdb table, and some are missing; sequencing was by immunoSEQ multiplex PCR. Of approximately 160,000 clones in the sample, approximately 9% were seen once. Sequencing input: central memory CD4+ T cells from blood. The receptors stem from a woman aged 18-29 years in good health.

This CDR3 reads CASTGQAYNEQFF. The CDR3 nucleotides are TGTGCCAGCACGGGACAGGCCTACAATGAGCAGTTCTTC. The rearrangement links TRBV6-6 to TRBJ2-1, with 8 bases aligning to TRBD1. The ends lost 7 bases at V and 2 bases at J; junction bases unmatched: 1. This CDR3 contains 13 residues. Germline V gene data show CDR1 as MNHNY and CDR2 as SVGAGI (reference sequence).

The chain couples TRBV27 to TRBJ1-2; D is unresolved. The CDR3 is 13 amino acids. Germline-derived CDR1 and CDR2 are MNHEY and SMNVEV (reference sequence). Trimming took 3 bases from V and 5 from J, leaving 10 bases between them. Written as DNA, the CDR3 is TGTGCCAGCAGTTTTGGCGGGAGTTATGGCTACACCTTC. Its protein product is CASSFGGSYGYTF.

This clone was seen a few times. The J gene is TRBJ2-1, the V gene TRBV5-1; the match to TRBD2 covers 11 bases. CDR1 is SGHRS and CDR2 is YFSETQ in the germline V gene. J gave up 0 bases and V 4 bases, and 6 bases lay outside the gene matches. The CDR3 length is 17 residues. This chain's CDR3 is CASSPGLADSSYNEQFF. For the CDR3, the DNA is TGCGCCAGCAGCCCGGGACTAGCGGACAGCTCCTACAATGAGCAGTTCTTC.

This rearrangement joins TRBV27 to TRBJ2-7; 9 bases agree with TRBD1. The junction had 3 bases not matched to a gene; V was cut back by 5 bases and J by 4 bases. CDR3 length equals 13 residues. Germline V CDR1 and CDR2: MNHEY, SMNVEV (reference sequence). The CDR3 DNA reads as TGTGCCAGCAGTAGGGACAGGGAGTACGAGCAGTACTTC. Its protein product is CASSRDREYEQYF.

The chain links TRBV30 to TRBJ2-7, with 8 nucleotides matching TRBD2. The CDR3 spans 13 residues. Per germline, CDR1 GTSNPN and CDR2 SVGIG (reference sequence). Trimming at V came to 4 bases and at J to 3 bases, leaving 5 bases not matched to a gene. DNA for the CDR3: TGTGCCTGGACGTCACGGGGGGGCTACGAGCAGTACTTC. This translates into CAWTSRGGYEQYF.

This clone was recorded a few times. V gene TRBV28 combines with J gene TRBJ1-1; 7 bases match TRBD1. In germline, CDR1 is MDHEN, CDR2 SYDVKM. V lost 10 bases and J lost 0; bases outside the gene matches: 5. The length of the CDR3 is 13 residues. The CDR3 loop is CATATGMNTEAFF. The CDR3 nucleotides are TGTGCCACCGCGACAGGGATGAACACTGAAGCTTTCTTT.

CDR3: CASSVSHNFQYF. CDR3 bases: TGTGCCAGCAGTGTTAGCCACAACTTCCAGTACTTC. V and J are TRBV2 and TRBJ2-5; the D is unclear. CDR3 size: 12 residues. Trimming left V 4 bases short and J 10 bases short, with 13 bases between. Germline V lookup: CDR1 SNHLY, CDR2 FYNNEI.

This clone was found a few times. This chain joins TRBV30 and TRBJ2-2; the match to TRBD2 covers 10 bases. The CDR3 contains 13 residues. The ends lost 1 base at V and 12 bases at J; junction bases unmatched: 5. Germline loops: CDR1 GTSNPN, CDR2 SVGIG (reference sequence). The CDR3 sequence is CAWSASGSRQLFF. The CDR3 DNA is TGTGCCTGGAGTGCTAGCGGGAGTAGGCAGCTGTTTTTT.

The chain couples TRBV6-6 to TRBJ2-2; 7 bases map to TRBD1. Germline CDR1 and CDR2: MNHNY and SVGAGI (reference sequence). The length of the CDR3 is 14 residues. The V and J ends lost 5 bases and 2 bases, in that order; junction bases with no gene match: 2. The CDR3 region is CASSRDSNTGELFF. Here the CDR3 DNA reads TGTGCCAGCAGTAGGGACAGCAACACCGGGGAGCTGTTTTTT.

Turning to this clone: The same CDR3 is also encoded by other DNA sequences in this sample. V gene TRBV30 combines with J gene TRBJ2-7; 11 positions match TRBD1. CDR3 length: 14 residues. J was trimmed by 3 bases and V by 0 bases; bases with no gene match: 1. Germline CDR1 and CDR2: GTSNPN and SVGIG (reference sequence). The DNA for the CDR3 is TGTGCCTGGAGTGTAGGGACAGGGGGCTACGAGCAGTACTTC. Translating it yields CAWSVGTGGYEQYF.

This clone was observed a few times. This chain links TRBV11-2 with TRBJ2-3; 15 nucleotides match TRBD2. The CDR3 loop spans 14 amino acids. Germline V CDR1 and CDR2: SGHAT, FQNNGV. With V trimmed by 4 bases and J by 11 bases, 4 bases remained unmatched. CDR3 coding DNA: TGTGCCAGCAGCTCCGGACTAGCGGGAGGGAAGCAGTATTTT. This codes for CASSSGLAGGKQYF. The full variable domain, completed using reference TRBV11-2 and TRBJ2-3, is EAGVAQSPRYKIIEKRQSVAFWCNPISGHATLYWYQQILGQGPKLLIQFQNNGVVDDSQLPKDRFSAERLKGVDSTLKIQPAKLEDSAVYLCASSSGLAGGKQYFGPGTRLTVL.

The chain uses TRBV5-1 and TRBJ2-1; 7 bases are shared with TRBD2. The V and J ends lost 0 bases and 2 bases, in that order; junction bases with no gene match: 11. Germline V gene lookup returns CDR1 SGHRS and CDR2 YFSETQ. CDR3 length: 18 residues. The DNA of the CDR3 is TGCGCCAGCAGCTTGGCATGGGCTAGCGGTCGAACCTACAATGAGCAGTTCTTC. This encodes CASSLAWASGRTYNEQFF.

The J gene is TRBJ1-4, the V gene TRBV9, with unresolved D. CDR3 length equals 14 residues. Trimming took 0 bases from V and 4 from J, leaving 7 bases between them. The germline V gene encodes CDR1 SGDLS and CDR2 YYNGEE. The DNA of the CDR3 is TGTGCCAGCAGCGTAGAACAATTTAATGAAAAACTGTTTTTT. It yields the protein CASSVEQFNEKLFF. The full variable domain, its missing parts supplied by reference TRBV9 and TRBJ1-4, is DSGVTQTPKHLITATGQRVTLRCSPRSGDLSVYWYQQSLDQGLQFLIQYYNGEERAKGNILERFSAQQFPDLHSELNLSSLELGDSALYFCASSVEQFNEKLFFGSGTQLSVL.

This chain uses TRBV4-2 with TRBJ2-7, with D possibly being TRBD2 (6 bases). CDR3 length equals 15 residues. Per the germline V gene, CDR1 is LGHNA and CDR2 is YNFKEQ. V was pared by 4 bases and J by 2 bases, with 15 bases between. The CDR3 bases are TGTGCCAGCAGCCGCAGGGACGGGGGTACCTACGAGCAGTACTTC. This codes for CASSRRDGGTYEQYF.

This clone appeared a few times. This chain connects TRBV4-3 to TRBJ2-1; 12 nucleotides align to TRBD2. V gave up 7 bases and J gave up 8 bases; unmatched junction bases: 9. Germline V CDR1 and CDR2: LGHNA, YSLEER. The CDR3 extends over 15 amino acids. Written as DNA, the CDR3 is TGCGCCAGCACCTCGGGGCTAGCGGGGGGGGATGAGCAGTTCTTC. Protein: CASTSGLAGGDEQFF.

This clone occurred a few times. This chain joins TRBV30 and TRBJ2-3; 11 bases line up with TRBD2. V shed 7 bases, J shed 4 bases, and the junction held 1 base outside the gene matches. CDR3 length: 12 amino acids. In germline, CDR1 is GTSNPN, CDR2 SVGIG (reference sequence). The CDR3 region is CALGLAADTQYF. DNA of the CDR3: TGTGCCTTGGGACTAGCGGCAGATACGCAGTATTTT. The complete variable domain, with remaining parts taken from reference TRBV30 and TRBJ2-3, reads SQTIHQWPATLVQPVGSPLSLECTVEGTSNPNLYWYRQAAGRGLQLLFYSVGIGQISSEVPQNLSASRPQDRQFILSSKKLLLSDSGFYLCALGLAADTQYFGPGTRLTVL.